These 10 T cell receptor beta chains were all obtained from the same sample, sequenced in a study of blood T cells in healthy people across ages. Next came a second PCR, run for roughly 6 to 11 cycles, which used a sample-barcoded 5' primer along with a J-beta primer mix. TCRdb processed the 5' RACE reads anew with MiXCR; each CDR3 protein has one entry. Counted here are about 570,000 distinct CDR3 sequences, about 26% occurring once; the ten biggest clones make up about 18%. Source material: blood. Every receptor here comes from a woman between 65 and 79 years old in good health.

The sample holds a few counts of this clonotype. The chain links TRBV4-1 to TRBJ1-6; the D gene is possibly TRBD1 (5 bases). The germline gives CDR1 MGHRA, CDR2 YSYEKL. V was trimmed by 2 bases and J by 7 bases, leaving 21 bases between them. There are 18 residues in the CDR3. Here the CDR3 DNA reads TGCGCCAGCAGCCAACCGAGAGGGACCACGAAAGAAAATTCACCCCTCCACTTT. Translating it yields CASSQPRGTTKENSPLHF.

The CDR3 sequence is CASGLSHQGFNLNEQFF. CDR3 coding DNA: TGTGCTAGTGGTTTGAGCCATCAGGGCTTCAATCTCAATGAGCAGTTCTTC. This rearrangement joins TRBV12-5 to TRBJ2-1; D perhaps matches TRBD1 (5 bases). There are 17 residues in the CDR3. Deletions cut 2 bases from V and 6 bases from J, with 20 bases between. Germline values: CDR1 LGHNT, CDR2 FRNRAP.

This clonotype was observed a few times. This chain's CDR3 is CASSLVTSGGNYEQYF. Here the CDR3 DNA reads TGCGCCAGCAGCTTGGTGACTAGCGGGGGGAACTACGAGCAGTACTTC. The gene calls are TRBV5-1 and TRBJ2-7; 13 nucleotides agree with TRBD2. Germline CDR1 reads SGHRS; CDR2 reads YFSETQ. The V and J ends lost 0 bases and 3 bases, in that order; junction bases with no gene match: 3. The CDR3 is made up of 16 amino acids.

A note on this clonotype: This could be a read error, since a much larger clone is one nucleotide away. The rearrangement uses TRBV4-3 and TRBJ1-2, with D perhaps matching TRBD1 (5 bases). The V end was cut by 2 bases, the J end by 5 bases, with 12 bases between. Germline assignment: CDR1 LGHNA and CDR2 YSLEER. The CDR3 spans 14 residues. CDR3 bases: TGCGCCAGCAGCCAACATGGGACTGCGTATGGCTACACCTTC. Translated: CASSQHGTAYGYTF.

This clonotype was detected only a few times. The rearrangement links TRBV29-1 to TRBJ1-1; no definite D call. This CDR3 spans 11 amino acids. The V gene lost 8 bases and the J gene lost 1 base, with 8 bases spanning the gap. Germline CDR1 is SQVTM and CDR2 is ANQGSEA. The chain's CDR3 is CSFIRNTEAFF. CDR3 DNA sequence: TGCAGCTTCATTAGGAACACTGAAGCTTTCTTT.

This clonotype turned up a few times. CDR3 DNA sequence: TGTGCCAGCAGCTTAACGACAGGCAACAATCAGCCCCAGCATTTT. It specifies CASSLTTGNNQPQHF. The chain combines TRBV7-2 with TRBJ1-5, with D possibly matching TRBD1 (6 bases). Germline CDR1 reads SGHTA; CDR2 reads FQGNSA. The CDR3 length is 15 residues. Between the trimmed V and J ends, which lost 2 bases and 3 bases, there was a span of 11 bases.

The J gene is TRBJ1-2, the V gene TRBV6-6; TRBD1 agrees at 7 bases. Looked up from germline, CDR1 is MNHNY and CDR2 is SVGAGI (reference sequence). The CDR3 totals 15 residues. V lost 2 bases to trimming and J lost 6 bases; unmatched junction nucleotides: 9. CDR3 DNA sequence: TGTGCCAGCAGTTACGACTCCCAGGGGGGAAATGGCTACACCTTC. This sequence encodes CASSYDSQGGNGYTF.

This clonotype has only a few counts. J is TRBJ2-1 and V is TRBV5-6; D perhaps matches TRBD1 (6 bases). The CDR3 is 13 residues long. CDR1 and CDR2 (germline): SGHDT, YYEEEE. V shed 4 bases and J shed 9 bases, with 14 bases lying between them. CDR3: CASSARRGPEQFF. The DNA of the CDR3 is TGTGCCAGCAGCGCCCGCAGGGGACCTGAGCAGTTCTTC.

The table lists this clonotype with a few counts. The chain carries TRBV7-9 and TRBJ2-2, with D unclear. CDR3 length equals 15 residues. V was shortened by 4 bases and J by 1 base, with 10 bases between the two germline ends. CDR1 is SEHNR and CDR2 is FQNEAQ in the germline V gene (reference sequence). DNA of the CDR3: TGTGCCAGCAGCTCGTGGTTGGGGAACACCGGGGAGCTGTTTTTT. This encodes CASSSWLGNTGELFF. The complete variable domain, with remaining parts taken from reference TRBV7-9 and TRBJ2-2, reads DTGVSQNPRHKITKRGQNVTFRCDPISEHNRLYWYRQTLGQGPEFLTYFQNEAQLEKSRLLSDRFSAERPKGSFSTLEIQRTEQGDSAMYLCASSSWLGNTGELFFGEGSRLTVL.

This clonotype came up many times. The chain employs TRBV7-2 and TRBJ2-5; TRBD1 matches 7 bases. CDR3 length: 14 amino acids. Unmatched junction bases numbered 5, after V lost 3 bases and J lost 4 bases. CDR1 and CDR2 (germline): SGHTA, FQGNSA. This CDR3 is CASSFLQGRETQYF. The CDR3 DNA follows: TGTGCCAGCAGCTTCCTACAGGGGCGAGAGACCCAGTACTTC. Full variable domain (outside the CDR3, taken from reference TRBV7-2 and TRBJ2-5): GAGVSQSPSNKVTEKGKDVELRCDPISGHTALYWYRQSLGQGLEFLIYFQGNSAPDKSGLPSDRFSAERTGGSVSTLTIQRTQQEDSAVYLCASSFLQGRETQYFGPGTRLLVL.